Listed here are 21 T cell receptor beta chains from one sample, sequenced in a study of blood T cell repertoires in COVID-19. Clones were sequenced by immunoSEQ multiplex PCR, and TCRdb holds only the in-frame ones, with some missing. This sample has fewer than 30,000 clones, with 90% to 95% found just once. Sequencing used peripheral blood. The source is a human donor in a cohort sampled during active COVID-19.

The chain employs TRBV29-1 and TRBJ1-1; D gene uncertain. Deletions cut 6 bases from V and 1 base from J, with 9 bases between. Germline V lookup: CDR1 SQVTM, CDR2 ANQGSEA. This CDR3 region has 12 residues. This chain's CDR3 is CSVPTRNTEAFF. As DNA, the CDR3 is TGCAGCGTCCCAACGCGGAACACTGAAGCTTTCTTT.

This chain connects TRBV7-8 to TRBJ2-1, with 7 bases fitting TRBD2. The junction had 7 bases not matched to a gene; V was cut back by 2 bases and J by 6 bases. This CDR3 comprises 15 residues. Germline loops: CDR1 SGHVS, CDR2 FQNEAQ. CDR3 loop: CASSLTRRTSNEQFF. DNA of the CDR3: TGTGCCAGCAGCTTAACGCGGCGGACTAGCAATGAGCAGTTCTTC.

DNA of the CDR3: TGTGCCAGCACCCCAGGGGGCGTAATGAACACTGAAGCTTTCTTT. It codes for CASTPGGVMNTEAFF. This chain joins TRBV5-4 and TRBJ1-1; 8 bases are a match to TRBD1. CDR1 and CDR2 from the germline V gene are SGHNT and YYREEE (reference sequence). The CDR3 consists of 15 residues. Trimming took 6 bases from V and 0 from J; bases not matched to a gene: 7.

The rearrangement uses TRBV30 and TRBJ2-3, with D possibly being TRBD1 (6 bases). Trimming pared 0 bases from V and 4 bases from J, leaving 20 bases between. Germline values: CDR1 GTSNPN, CDR2 SVGIG (reference sequence). There are 17 residues in the CDR3. CDR3 sequence (DNA): TGTGCCTGGAGTGTACTTCTGGGGGCGATAGCCCCAGATACGCAGTATTTT. Its protein product is CAWSVLLGAIAPDTQYF.

This clone occurred once. The V call is TRBV9, the J call TRBJ2-1, with TRBD1 as a possible D gene (6 bases). Germline V lookup: CDR1 SGDLS, CDR2 YYNGEE. Trimming pared 0 bases from V and 5 bases from J, leaving 18 bases between. The CDR3 spans 17 residues. For the CDR3, the DNA is TGTGCCAGCAGCGTAGGCTCGCAAACAGGGTTCAACAATGAGCAGTTCTTC. This gives the protein CASSVGSQTGFNNEQFF.

For the CDR3, the DNA is TGTGCCAGCAGCTTAGATAGGGGGACAGAGCTTGAGGAGCAGTACTTC. Residues: CASSLDRGTELEEQYF. V is TRBV7-9 and J is TRBJ2-7, with 7 bases fitting TRBD1. After removal of 1 base from V and 7 bases from J, the junction contained 13 bases not matched to a gene. CDR1 and CDR2 (germline): SEHNR, FQNEAQ (reference sequence). The CDR3 totals 16 residues.

V gene TRBV7-2 combines with J gene TRBJ2-1, with TRBD2 matching 7 bases. V lost 6 bases to trimming and J lost 2 bases; unmatched junction nucleotides: 4. Per the germline V gene, CDR1 is SGHTA and CDR2 is FQGNSA. The CDR3 covers 14 residues. The CDR3 DNA reads as TGTGCCAGCAGTTGGGGGGGGGCCTACAATGAGCAGTTCTTC. Translating it yields CASSWGGAYNEQFF.

The gene calls are TRBV6-6 and TRBJ1-1; D not certain. The CDR3 is made up of 14 amino acids. Per the germline V gene, CDR1 is MNHNY and CDR2 is SVGAGI (reference sequence). Trimming took 2 bases from V and 4 from J, leaving 11 bases between them. In DNA form, the CDR3 reads TGTGCCAGCAGTTACGAGAGCGTGGGCACTGAAGCTTTCTTT. Protein sequence: CASSYESVGTEAFF.

V gene TRBV2 combines with J gene TRBJ2-7, with a possible D match to TRBD1 (6 bases). The CDR3 is 13 residues long. V lost 8 bases to trimming and J lost 2 bases, with 13 bases between them. The germline V gene encodes CDR1 SNHLY and CDR2 FYNNEI. The CDR3 spells CASRLQGAYEQYF. The CDR3 DNA is TGTGCCAGCCGCCTACAGGGTGCCTACGAGCAGTACTTC.

This chain uses TRBV9 with TRBJ2-1; TRBD2 agrees at 8 bases. Germline lookup yields CDR1 SGDLS and CDR2 YYNGEE. The CDR3 spans 15 residues. J gave up 9 bases and V 4 bases, and 12 bases lay outside the gene matches. CDR3 sequence reads: CASSLRASGWPEQFF. The CDR3 bases are TGTGCCAGCAGCCTGAGAGCTAGCGGGTGGCCTGAGCAGTTCTTC. The variable domain in full, completed from reference TRBV9 and TRBJ2-1, reads DSGVTQTPKHLITATGQRVTLRCSPRSGDLSVYWYQQSLDQGLQFLIQYYNGEERAKGNILERFSAQQFPDLHSELNLSSLELGDSALYFCASSLRASGWPEQFFGPGTRLTVL.

The gene calls are TRBV28 and TRBJ1-2, with 7 bases lining up with TRBD1. The length of the CDR3 is 13 residues. V lost 5 bases to trimming and J lost 8 bases; unmatched junction nucleotides: 8. CDR1 is MDHEN and CDR2 is SYDVKM in the germline V gene. The CDR3 sequence is CASSPGGPWGYTF. The CDR3 nucleotides read TGTGCCAGCAGTCCAGGGGGTCCCTGGGGCTACACCTTC.

Only a few counts were recorded for this clone. The chain couples TRBV4-1 to TRBJ1-5; no firm D call. The ends were cut back, 6 bases at V and 0 bases at J, with 9 bases in the middle. The CDR3 is 14 residues long. Germline V gene lookup returns CDR1 MGHRA and CDR2 YSYEKL. The DNA of the CDR3 is TGCGCCAGCAGTCTACAGACTAGCAATCAGCCCCAGCATTTT. Amino acid sequence: CASSLQTSNQPQHF.

V and J are TRBV5-1 and TRBJ1-3; 8 bases match TRBD1. Germline V gives CDR1 SGHRS, CDR2 YFSETQ. Germline trimming cut 4 bases from V and 2 bases from J; bases unmatched to any gene: 2. There are 14 residues in the CDR3. This CDR3 reads CASSMTGAGNTIYF. CDR3 coding DNA: TGCGCCAGCAGCATGACAGGGGCTGGAAACACCATATATTTT. The variable domain in full, completed from reference TRBV5-1 and TRBJ1-3, reads KAGVTQTPRYLIKTRGQQVTLSCSPISGHRSVSWYQQTPGQGLQFLFEYFSETQRNKGNFPGRFSGRQFSNSRSEMNVSTLELGDSALYLCASSMTGAGNTIYFGEGSWLTVV.

The chain links TRBV30 to TRBJ1-3; no clear D gene. Trimming removed 0 bases at V and 0 bases at J, with 9 bases between. CDR1 and CDR2 (germline): GTSNPN, SVGIG (reference sequence). This CDR3 is 15 amino acids long. In nucleotides, the CDR3 is TGTGCCTGGAGTGTACCTCTCAGCTCTGGAAACACCATATATTTT. Protein sequence: CAWSVPLSSGNTIYF. The full variable domain, in which reference TRBV30 and TRBJ1-3 provide the parts outside the CDR3, is SQTIHQWPATLVQPVGSPLSLECTVEGTSNPNLYWYRQAAGRGLQLLFYSVGIGQISSEVPQNLSASRPQDRQFILSSKKLLLSDSGFYLCAWSVPLSSGNTIYFGEGSWLTVV.

The chain has TRBV7-9 and TRBJ2-7; D ambiguous. Trimming left V 2 bases short and J 2 bases short, with 10 bases between. This CDR3 is 14 amino acids long. The V gene's germline CDR1 is SEHNR and CDR2 FQNEAQ (reference sequence). CDR3 protein: CASSLSSATYEQYF. The CDR3 DNA reads TGTGCCAGCAGCTTATCCAGCGCTACCTACGAGCAGTACTTC.

The V gene is TRBV2, the J gene TRBJ1-4; 8 bases fit TRBD1. The junction had 6 bases not matched to a gene; V was cut back by 6 bases and J by 3 bases. From germline, CDR1 is SNHLY and CDR2 FYNNEI. This CDR3 contains 15 residues. Written as DNA, the CDR3 is TGTGCCAGCAGAGGTCAGGGGGCACCTAATGAAAAACTGTTTTTT. This encodes CASRGQGAPNEKLFF.

The gene calls are TRBV28 and TRBJ2-1; 13 bases are a match to TRBD2. The CDR3 is 15 residues long. V lost 4 bases to trimming and J lost 9 bases; unmatched junction nucleotides: 6. Germline V lookup: CDR1 MDHEN, CDR2 SYDVKM. The CDR3 sequence is CASSSTSGGPGEQFF. CDR3 DNA sequence: TGTGCCAGCAGTTCGACTAGCGGGGGGCCTGGTGAGCAGTTCTTC.

As DNA, the CDR3 is TGCGCCAGCAGCTTGGCCGCCAGTCGCAACTATGGCTACACCTTC. It yields the protein CASSLAASRNYGYTF. The rearrangement joins TRBV5-1 to TRBJ1-2; D unclear. The CDR3 covers 15 residues. The germline CDR1 and CDR2 sequences are SGHRS and YFSETQ. V lost 0 bases to trimming and J lost 2 bases, with 11 bases between them.

This chain uses TRBV30 with TRBJ1-5; 10 bases are a match to TRBD1. V shed 2 bases and J 7 bases; nucleotides not matched to a gene: 5. Germline-derived CDR1 and CDR2 are GTSNPN and SVGIG (reference sequence). This CDR3 comprises 14 residues. CDR3 in amino acids: CAWSPDRGRQPQHF. CDR3 nucleotides: TGTGCCTGGAGTCCAGACAGGGGGCGACAGCCCCAGCATTTT.

CDR3 protein: CASSFSVLGGLQSPLHF. CDR3 nucleotides: TGTGCCAGCAGCTTTTCCGTGTTGGGGGGGCTTCAGTCACCCCTCCACTTT. This chain links TRBV5-6 with TRBJ1-6; a possible D gene is TRBD1 (6 bases). Trimming removed 2 bases from V and 10 bases from J, with 22 bases in between. The germline V gene encodes CDR1 SGHDT and CDR2 YYEEEE. The CDR3 sequence is 17 residues long.

The chain links TRBV18 to TRBJ1-2, with TRBD1 as a possible D gene (5 bases). CDR3 size: 14 residues. Trimming removed 4 bases at V and 7 bases at J, with 16 bases between. Germline V gene data show CDR1 as KGHSH and CDR2 as LQKENI. The CDR3 is CASSRGSGGFGYTF. The CDR3 DNA follows: TGTGCCAGCTCACGGGGGTCCGGGGGTTTTGGCTACACCTTC. Filled out from reference TRBV18 and TRBJ1-2, the complete variable domain reads NAGVMQNPRHLVRRRGQEARLRCSPMKGHSHVYWYRQLPEEGLKFMVYLQKENIIDESGMPKERFSAEFPKEGPSILRIQQVVRGDSAAYFCASSRGSGGFGYTFGSGTRLTVV.